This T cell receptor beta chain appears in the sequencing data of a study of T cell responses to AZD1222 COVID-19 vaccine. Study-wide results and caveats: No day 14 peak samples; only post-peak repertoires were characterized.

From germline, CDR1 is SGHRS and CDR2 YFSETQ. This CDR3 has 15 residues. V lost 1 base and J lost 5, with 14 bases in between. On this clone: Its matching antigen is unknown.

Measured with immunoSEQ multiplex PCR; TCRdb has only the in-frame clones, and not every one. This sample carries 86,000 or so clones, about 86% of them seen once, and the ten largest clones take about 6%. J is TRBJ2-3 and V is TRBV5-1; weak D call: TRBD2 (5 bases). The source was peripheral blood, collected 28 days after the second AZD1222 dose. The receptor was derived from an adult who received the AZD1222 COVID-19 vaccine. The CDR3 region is CASSLRPSSVDTQYF. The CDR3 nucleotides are TGCGCCAGCAGCTTGAGGCCTAGCTCAGTAGATACGCAGTATTTT.